This T cell receptor (beta chain) was found in a study of T cell repertoires in cytomegalovirus infection. The overall study: Alongside well-studied HLA-B-restricted CMV epitopes, recently identified HLA-C-restricted CMV epitopes were also used. From public TCR beta signatures came an indication of both CMV infection and matching HLA type.

Study conclusions and caveats: Individuals carrying CMV plus the relevant HLA were identified by cumulative frequency of public TCR beta families. Ex vivo, HLA-C-restricted CMV-specific TCR beta clonotypes prevailed over the rest of the response.

This clonotype has only a few counts. The antigen remains undetermined. A single record per CDR3 protein comes from TCRdb applying MiXCR to the reads. The sample has approximately 910,000 distinct CDR3 sequences, around 30% seen once. V lost 2 bases, J lost 6 bases, and 11 bases stayed unmatched. Germline CDR1 reads SGHVS; CDR2 reads FQNEAQ. The CDR3 spans 16 residues. The sample in question was cultured CD8+ T cells from PBMCs, obtained from culture after CMV antigen stimulation. V usage is TRBV7-8 and J usage is TRBJ2-7; 9 bases agree with TRBD1. This sequence was found in a human donor in good health (CMV status not recorded). Some clones in this sample may be carry-over from other donors' samples. DNA for the CDR3: TGTGCCAGCAGCTTAAATGGGGACAGGGAAATCCGCGAGCAGTACTTC. Amino acids: CASSLNGDREIREQYF. Complete variable domain (other parts from reference TRBV7-8 and TRBJ2-7): GAGVSQSPRYKVAKRGQDVALRCDPISGHVSLFWYQQALGQGPEFLTYFQNEAQLDKSGLPSDRFFAERPEGSVSTLKIQRTQQEDSAVYLCASSLNGDREIREQYFGPGTRLTVT.